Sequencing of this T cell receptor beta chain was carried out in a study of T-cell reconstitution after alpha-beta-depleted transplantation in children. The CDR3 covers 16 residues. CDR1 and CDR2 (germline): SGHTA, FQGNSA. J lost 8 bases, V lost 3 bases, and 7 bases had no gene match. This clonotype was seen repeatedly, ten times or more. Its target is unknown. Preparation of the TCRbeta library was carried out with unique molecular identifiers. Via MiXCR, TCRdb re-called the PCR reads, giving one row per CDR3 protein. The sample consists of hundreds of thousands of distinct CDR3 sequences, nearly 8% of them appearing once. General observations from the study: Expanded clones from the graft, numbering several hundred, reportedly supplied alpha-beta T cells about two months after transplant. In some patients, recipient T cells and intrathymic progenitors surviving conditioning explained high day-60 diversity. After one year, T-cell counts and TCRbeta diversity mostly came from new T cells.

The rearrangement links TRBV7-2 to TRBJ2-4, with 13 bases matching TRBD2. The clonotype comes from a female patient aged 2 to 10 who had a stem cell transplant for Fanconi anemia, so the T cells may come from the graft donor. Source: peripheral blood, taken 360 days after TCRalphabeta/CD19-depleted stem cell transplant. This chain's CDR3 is CASSFRTSGSKYIQYF. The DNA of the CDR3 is TGTGCCAGCAGCTTTCGGACTAGCGGGAGTAAATACATTCAGTACTTC.